The 14 T cell receptor beta chains listed next were all sequenced from one sample in a study of CD8 T cells in ankylosing spondylitis. TCRdb reprocessed the 5' RACE reads with MiXCR, giving one entry per CDR3 protein. The sample has about 840,000 distinct CDR3 sequences; approximately 12% are singletons. Broader study findings: A motif in TCR beta, a set of roughly 8 highly homologous variants, appeared characteristic of ankylosing spondylitis blood.

No antigen is known for these receptors. The sequenced material came from blood, either unsorted or a sorted T cell fraction (not recorded which). All receptors come from a male donor with ankylosing spondylitis.

CDR3 amino acids: CASTRPEGGAGSPLHF. The CDR3 DNA sequence: TGTGCCAGCACCCGCCCCGAGGGGGGCGCCGGTTCACCCCTCCACTTT. The V call is TRBV12-3 or TRBV12-4, the J call TRBJ1-6, with D possibly being TRBD1 (6 bases). The germline V and J ends were trimmed by 7 bases and 9 bases, with 22 bases remaining between them. The CDR3 has 16 residues.

The table lists this clonotype with a few counts. This sequence joins TRBV10-3 and TRBJ2-3, with D uncertain. The CDR3 is 15 residues long. V was shortened by 0 bases and J by 4 bases, with 11 bases between the two germline ends. CDR1 and CDR2 from the germline V gene are ENHRY and SYGVKD. The CDR3 DNA is TGTGCCATCAGTGAGTCCGCCCCTCCGGCAGATACGCAGTATTTT. Its translation is CAISESAPPADTQYF.

This clonotype was seen more than once but under ten times. This chain connects TRBV2 to TRBJ2-7, with D unresolved. This CDR3 is built from 12 residues. The ends were cut back, 4 bases at V and 5 bases at J, with 9 bases in the middle. Per the germline V gene, CDR1 is SNHLY and CDR2 is FYNNEI. CDR3 sequence reads: CASSGLGDEQYF. The CDR3 nucleotides are TGTGCCAGCAGTGGACTCGGAGACGAGCAGTACTTC.

The CDR3 DNA is TGCAGTGCTAGAGGATTAGCGGGAGCTCTTGGTGAGCAGTTCTTC. It codes for CSARGLAGALGEQFF. V usage is TRBV20-1 and J usage is TRBJ2-1, with TRBD2 matching over 9 bases. There are 15 residues in the CDR3. Germline trimming cut 1 base from V and 9 bases from J; bases unmatched to any gene: 10. Germline CDR1 reads DFQATT; CDR2 reads SNEGSKA (reference sequence).

The chain couples TRBV5-1 to TRBJ2-7; maybe TRBD2 (5 bases). In germline, CDR1 is SGHRS, CDR2 YFSETQ. Trimming removed 4 bases at V and 4 bases at J, with 18 bases between. This CDR3 has 15 amino acids. The CDR3 DNA reads as TGCGCCAGCAGCGCCCCCAATGGGGAGACATACGAGCAGTACTTC. Protein sequence: CASSAPNGETYEQYF.

The genes are TRBV20-1 and TRBJ1-1, with a weak D call TRBD1 (5 bases). Trimming pared 6 bases from V and 3 bases from J, leaving 14 bases between. This CDR3 has 13 amino acids. The V gene's germline CDR1 is DFQATT and CDR2 SNEGSKA (reference sequence). The CDR3 DNA reads as TGCAGTGCCCAGAGAGACAGAGACACTGAAGCTTTCTTT. Residues: CSAQRDRDTEAFF.

The chain links TRBV5-1 to TRBJ2-7; 8 bases are a match to TRBD1. V was clipped by 3 bases and J by 2 bases; unmatched bases: 7. The CDR3 spans 15 residues. Per germline, CDR1 SGHRS and CDR2 YFSETQ. The CDR3 sequence: CASSWGQADTYEQYF. The CDR3 DNA reads TGCGCCAGCAGCTGGGGACAGGCCGACACCTACGAGCAGTACTTC.

This clonotype was seen at least ten times. The genes are TRBV7-2 and TRBJ1-2; no clear D. V was pared by 5 bases and J by 7 bases, with 14 bases between. Germline assignment: CDR1 SGHTA and CDR2 FQGNSA. This CDR3 is built from 13 residues. The CDR3: CASSQGWGTGYTF. Here the CDR3 DNA reads TGTGCCAGCAGCCAAGGCTGGGGAACTGGCTACACCTTC.

The chain uses TRBV9 and TRBJ1-2, with TRBD1 matching over 8 bases. This CDR3 comprises 14 residues. The germline CDR1 and CDR2 sequences are SGDLS and YYNGEE. The V and J ends lost 4 bases and 6 bases, in that order; junction bases with no gene match: 8. The CDR3 sequence is CASSPGQGAHGYTF. The CDR3 DNA follows: TGTGCCAGCAGCCCGGGGCAGGGGGCGCATGGCTACACCTTC.

This clonotype came up a few times. This sequence joins TRBV6-1 and TRBJ1-5; no definite D call. CDR1 and CDR2 from the germline V gene are MNHNS and SASEGT. Trimming removed 3 bases at V and 5 bases at J, with 8 bases between. The CDR3 is made up of 13 amino acids. The CDR3 protein is CASSEDGYQPQHF. Written as DNA, the CDR3 is TGTGCCAGCAGTGAGGACGGGTATCAGCCCCAGCATTTT.

Ten or more counts support this clonotype. The chain combines TRBV7-3 with TRBJ2-5; D call uncertain. The CDR3 spans 13 residues. Deletions cut 6 bases from V and 7 bases from J, with 15 bases between. Germline loops: CDR1 SGHTA, CDR2 FQGTGA. This CDR3 reads CASSPGGGGTQYF. CDR3 nucleotides: TGTGCCAGCAGTCCCGGCGGCGGTGGGACCCAGTACTTC. Filled out from reference TRBV7-3 and TRBJ2-5, the complete variable domain reads GAGVSQTPSNKVTEKGKYVELRCDPISGHTALYWYRQSLGQGPEFLIYFQGTGAADDSGLPNDRFFAVRPEGSVSTLKIQRTERGDSAVYLCASSPGGGGTQYFGPGTRLLVL.

This clonotype has more than one count but fewer than ten. The chain has TRBV20-1 and TRBJ2-5; 8 bases line up with TRBD2. CDR3 length: 15 amino acids. Germline V CDR1 and CDR2: DFQATT, SNEGSKA (reference sequence). V lost 3 bases and J lost 4; bases outside the gene matches: 10. The CDR3 DNA is TGCAGTGCTAGCGATCGAGCGGGGGCGGGAGAGACCCAGTACTTC. Translating it yields CSASDRAGAGETQYF.

The chain couples TRBV5-1 to TRBJ1-5; D is uncertain. The length of the CDR3 is 14 residues. V lost 2 bases, J lost 9 bases, and 15 bases lay in between. Germline CDR1 reads SGHRS; CDR2 reads YFSETQ. The CDR3 protein is CASSFAGGSAPQHF. The CDR3 DNA follows: TGCGCCAGCAGCTTTGCCGGAGGTAGTGCGCCCCAGCATTTT.

The V call is TRBV19, the J call TRBJ1-1; TRBD1 is a possible D gene (5 bases). The V end lost 9 bases, the J end lost 1 base, and 18 bases lay between the germline ends. Germline V gene lookup returns CDR1 LNHDA and CDR2 SQIVND (reference sequence). CDR3 size: 15 residues. The CDR3 loop is CASTAWDRPNTEAFF. As DNA, the CDR3 is TGTGCCAGCACGGCCTGGGACCGACCGAACACTGAAGCTTTCTTT. The full variable domain, its missing parts supplied by reference TRBV19 and TRBJ1-1, is DGGITQSPKYLFRKEGQNVTLSCEQNLNHDAMYWYRQDPGQGLRLIYYSQIVNDFQKGDIAEGYSVSREKKESFPLTVTSAQKNPTAFYLCASTAWDRPNTEAFFGQGTRLTVV.